The 13 T cell receptor beta chains given below trace back to one sample, sequenced in a study of OX40 agonist ivuxolimab in advanced cancers. Profiled with immunoSEQ multiplex PCR; TCRdb holds only in-frame clones, not every one. The sample has tens of thousands of clones; just under 85% are singletons. Material: CD4+ or CD8+ T cells sorted from blood, obtained in a trial of the OX40 agonist ivuxolimab. All receptors derive from an adult with an advanced solid tumor such as melanoma, head and neck, liver or kidney cancer.

The rearrangement joins TRBV28 to TRBJ1-3; 10 bases are shared with TRBD1. Per germline, CDR1 MDHEN and CDR2 SYDVKM. After removal of 5 bases from V and 0 bases from J, the junction contained 10 bases not matched to a gene. The CDR3 consists of 18 residues. The CDR3: CASSKRTGGHISGNTIYF. DNA for the CDR3: TGTGCCAGCAGTAAAAGGACAGGGGGGCATATCTCTGGAAACACCATATATTTT.

The chain is built from TRBV18 and TRBJ2-7, with a tentative D call TRBD1 (6 bases). Germline CDR1 KGHSH, CDR2 LQKENI. The CDR3 is 15 amino acids. Trimming took off 5 bases at V and 2 bases at J, with 16 bases between the two ends. CDR3 DNA sequence: TGTGCCAGCTCATTGCAGGACAGTCCTGCCTACGAGCAGTACTTC. The encoded protein is CASSLQDSPAYEQYF. The full variable domain, in which reference TRBV18 and TRBJ2-7 provide the parts outside the CDR3, is NAGVMQNPRHLVRRRGQEARLRCSPMKGHSHVYWYRQLPEEGLKFMVYLQKENIIDESGMPKERFSAEFPKEGPSILRIQQVVRGDSAAYFCASSLQDSPAYEQYFGPGTRLTVT.

V is TRBV19 and J is TRBJ1-2; D might be TRBD1 (6 bases). V lost 8 bases to trimming and J lost 3 bases, with 19 bases between them. The V gene's germline CDR1 is LNHDA and CDR2 SQIVND (reference sequence). This CDR3 comprises 15 residues. The CDR3 is CASRPLGGADYGYTF. CDR3 sequence (DNA): TGTGCCAGTCGACCTTTAGGGGGGGCGGACTATGGCTACACCTTC.

The V and J genes are TRBV28 and TRBJ2-7, with 12 bases lining up with TRBD2. The V gene's germline CDR1 is MDHEN and CDR2 SYDVKM. The ends lost 5 bases at V and 13 bases at J; junction bases unmatched: 15. The CDR3 is 15 residues long. The CDR3 sequence: CASSTTGLAGGPYYF. The CDR3 DNA reads TGTGCCAGCAGTACTACCGGGCTAGCGGGAGGGCCCTATTACTTC. Combining the CDR3 with reference TRBV28 and TRBJ2-7 gives the whole variable domain DVKVTQSSRYLVKRTGEKVFLECVQDMDHENMFWYRQDPGLGLRLIYFSYDVKMKEKGDIPEGYSVSREKKERFSLILESASTNQTSMYLCASSTTGLAGGPYYFGPGTRLTVT.

V and J are TRBV28 and TRBJ2-3, with a tentative D call TRBD1 (6 bases). CDR3 length: 14 residues. V was trimmed by 7 bases and J by 2 bases, leaving 13 bases between them. Germline V gene sequence: CDR1 MDHEN, CDR2 SYDVKM. The CDR3 loop reads CASIKGGPTDTQYF. CDR3 bases: TGTGCCAGCATCAAAGGGGGACCCACAGATACGCAGTATTTT.

V and J are TRBV5-5 and TRBJ2-4; 12 bases are a match to TRBD2. Germline values: CDR1 SGHKS, CDR2 YYEKEE (reference sequence). This CDR3 comprises 14 residues. With V trimmed by 5 bases and J by 5 bases, 2 bases remained unmatched. CDR3 sequence reads: CASRRLAGENIQYF. In DNA form, the CDR3 reads TGTGCCAGCAGAAGACTAGCGGGAGAAAACATTCAGTACTTC.

V usage is TRBV11-2 and J usage is TRBJ1-5, with D possibly TRBD1 on 5 matching bases. V was pared by 1 base and J by 1 base, with 14 bases between. The CDR3 is made up of 17 amino acids. CDR1 is SGHAT and CDR2 is FQNNGV in the germline V gene. For the CDR3, the DNA is TGTGCCAGCAGCTTAGTTCGAGGGACGACCAGCAATCAGCCCCAGCATTTT. As protein: CASSLVRGTTSNQPQHF.

This rearrangement joins TRBV11-3 to TRBJ1-1; D is possibly TRBD1 (5 bases). CDR3 length: 13 amino acids. Trimming pared 1 base from V and 7 bases from J, leaving 10 bases between. The germline gives CDR1 SGHNT, CDR2 YENEEA. The CDR3 DNA is TGTGCCAGCAGCTTAGTTGTCGGGGGTGAAGCTTTCTTT. Its translation: CASSLVVGGEAFF.

This chain links TRBV14 with TRBJ1-1; no firm D call. CDR3 length equals 15 residues. Trimming shortened V by 0 bases and J by 1 base, and 9 bases separated the two germline ends. CDR1 and CDR2 (germline): SGHDN, FVKESK. The CDR3 spells CASSQDLAGNTEAFF. CDR3 bases: TGTGCCAGCAGCCAAGATTTGGCGGGGAACACTGAAGCTTTCTTT. The whole variable domain, filled in from reference TRBV14 and TRBJ1-1, reads EAGVTQFPSHSVIEKGQTVTLRCDPISGHDNLYWYRRVMGKEIKFLLHFVKESKQDESGMPNNRFLAERTGGTYSTLKVQPAELEDSGVYFCASSQDLAGNTEAFFGQGTRLTVV.

The rearrangement uses TRBV11-2 and TRBJ2-7; maybe TRBD2 (5 bases). This CDR3 is built from 14 residues. Trimming removed 4 bases at V and 6 bases at J, with 16 bases between. Germline V gene sequence: CDR1 SGHAT, CDR2 FQNNGV. CDR3: CASSSSWEYGEQYF. For the CDR3, the DNA is TGTGCCAGCAGCTCATCCTGGGAGTACGGCGAGCAGTACTTC.

In DNA, the CDR3 is TGTGCCAGCAGTTTATCCGGGACTAGTGTTTACGAGCAGTACTTC. As protein: CASSLSGTSVYEQYF. The chain links TRBV27 to TRBJ2-7; 8 bases are a match to TRBD2. This CDR3 contains 15 residues. The trim removed 0 bases at V and 4 bases at J, leaving 5 bases unmatched. Looked up from germline, CDR1 is MNHEY and CDR2 is SMNVEV (reference sequence).

This chain links TRBV19 with TRBJ2-7; D might be TRBD2 (6 bases). The CDR3 is 15 amino acids. The V gene lost 0 bases and the J gene lost 2 bases, with 11 bases spanning the gap. CDR1 and CDR2 from the germline V gene are LNHDA and SQIVND (reference sequence). The CDR3 is CASSIDRGSAYEQYF. CDR3 bases: TGTGCCAGTAGTATAGATCGGGGGTCAGCCTACGAGCAGTACTTC.

The V and J genes are TRBV7-9 and TRBJ2-3; D unresolved. CDR1 is SEHNR and CDR2 is FQNEAQ in the germline V gene (reference sequence). Between the trimmed V and J ends, which lost 1 base and 2 bases, there was a span of 7 bases. The CDR3 totals 14 residues. The CDR3 sequence is CASSLEVFTDTQYF. The CDR3 region has the DNA TGTGCCAGCAGCTTAGAAGTCTTCACAGATACGCAGTATTTT.